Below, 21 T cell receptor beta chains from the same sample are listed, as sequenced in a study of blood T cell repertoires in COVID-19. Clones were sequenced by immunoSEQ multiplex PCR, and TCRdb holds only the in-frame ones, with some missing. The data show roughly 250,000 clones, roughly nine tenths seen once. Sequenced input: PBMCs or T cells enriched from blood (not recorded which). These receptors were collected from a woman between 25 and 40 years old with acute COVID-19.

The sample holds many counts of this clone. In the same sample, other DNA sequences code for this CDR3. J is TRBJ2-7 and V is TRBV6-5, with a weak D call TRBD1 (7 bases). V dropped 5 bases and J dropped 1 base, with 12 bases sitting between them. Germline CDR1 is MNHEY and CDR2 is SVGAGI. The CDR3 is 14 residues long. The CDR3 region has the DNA TGTGCCAGCAGTCGACAGGGAGGTTCCTACGAGCAGTACTTC. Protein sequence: CASSRQGGSYEQYF.

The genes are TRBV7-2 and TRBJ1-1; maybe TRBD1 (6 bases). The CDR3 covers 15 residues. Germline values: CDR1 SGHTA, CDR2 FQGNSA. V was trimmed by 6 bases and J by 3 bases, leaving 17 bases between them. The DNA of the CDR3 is TGTGCCAGCAGACGAATCCCAGGGGCTGACACTGAAGCTTTCTTT. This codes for CASRRIPGADTEAFF.

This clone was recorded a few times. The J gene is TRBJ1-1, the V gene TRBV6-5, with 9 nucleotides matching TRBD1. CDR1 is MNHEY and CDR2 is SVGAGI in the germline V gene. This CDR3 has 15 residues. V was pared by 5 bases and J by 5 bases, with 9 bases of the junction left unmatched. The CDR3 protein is CASSPRTGVGTEAFF. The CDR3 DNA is TGTGCCAGCAGTCCTCGGACAGGGGTTGGGACTGAAGCTTTCTTT.

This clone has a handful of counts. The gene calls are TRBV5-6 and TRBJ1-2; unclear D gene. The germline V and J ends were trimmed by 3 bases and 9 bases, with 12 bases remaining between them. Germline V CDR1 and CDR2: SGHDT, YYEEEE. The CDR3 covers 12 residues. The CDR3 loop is CASSSSIGSYTF. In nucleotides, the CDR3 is TGTGCCAGCAGCTCCTCTATCGGGAGCTACACCTTC.

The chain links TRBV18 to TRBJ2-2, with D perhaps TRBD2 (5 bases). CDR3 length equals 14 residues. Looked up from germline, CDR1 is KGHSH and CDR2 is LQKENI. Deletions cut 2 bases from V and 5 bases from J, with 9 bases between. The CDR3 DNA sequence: TGTGCCAGCTCACCAACTAGTAATACCGGGGAGCTGTTTTTT. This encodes CASSPTSNTGELFF.

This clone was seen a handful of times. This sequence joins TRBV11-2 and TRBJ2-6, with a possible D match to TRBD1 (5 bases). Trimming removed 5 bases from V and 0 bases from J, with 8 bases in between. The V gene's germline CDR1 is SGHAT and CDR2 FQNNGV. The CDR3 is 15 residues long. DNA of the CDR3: TGTGCCAGCAGCCGGACACCCTCTGGGGCCAACGTCCTGACTTTC. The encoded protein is CASSRTPSGANVLTF.

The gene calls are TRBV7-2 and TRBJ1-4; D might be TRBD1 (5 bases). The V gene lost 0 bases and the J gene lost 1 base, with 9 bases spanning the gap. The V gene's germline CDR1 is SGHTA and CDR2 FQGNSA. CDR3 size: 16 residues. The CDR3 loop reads CASSLARGLTNEKLFF. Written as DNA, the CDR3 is TGTGCCAGCAGCTTAGCAAGGGGCCTAACTAATGAAAAACTGTTTTTT.

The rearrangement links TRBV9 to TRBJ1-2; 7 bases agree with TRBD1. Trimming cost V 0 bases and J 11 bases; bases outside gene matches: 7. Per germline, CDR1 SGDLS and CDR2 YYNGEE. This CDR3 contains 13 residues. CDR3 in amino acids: CASSVGGGFSYTF. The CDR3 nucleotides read TGTGCCAGCAGCGTAGGAGGGGGCTTCTCTTACACCTTC. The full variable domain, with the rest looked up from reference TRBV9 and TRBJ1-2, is DSGVTQTPKHLITATGQRVTLRCSPRSGDLSVYWYQQSLDQGLQFLIQYYNGEERAKGNILERFSAQQFPDLHSELNLSSLELGDSALYFCASSVGGGFSYTFGSGTRLTVV.

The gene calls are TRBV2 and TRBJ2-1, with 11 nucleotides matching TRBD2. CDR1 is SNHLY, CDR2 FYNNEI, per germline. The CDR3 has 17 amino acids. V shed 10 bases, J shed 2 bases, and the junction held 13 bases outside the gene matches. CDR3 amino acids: CAIETVGLAVAYNEQFF. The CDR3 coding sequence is TGTGCCATTGAGACCGTGGGACTAGCGGTAGCCTACAATGAGCAGTTCTTC.

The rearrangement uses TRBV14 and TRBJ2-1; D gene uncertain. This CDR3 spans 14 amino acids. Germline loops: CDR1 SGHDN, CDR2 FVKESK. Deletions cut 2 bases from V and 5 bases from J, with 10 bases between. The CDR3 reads CASSQSVRNNEQFF. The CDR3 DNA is TGTGCCAGCAGCCAATCAGTCCGTAACAATGAGCAGTTCTTC.

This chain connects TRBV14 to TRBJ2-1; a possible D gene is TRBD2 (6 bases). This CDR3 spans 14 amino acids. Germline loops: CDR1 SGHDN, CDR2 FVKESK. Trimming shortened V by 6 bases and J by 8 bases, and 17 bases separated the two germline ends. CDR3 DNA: TGTGCCAGCAGAAGGAGTCGGGAGTACGATGAGCAGTTCTTC. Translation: CASRRSREYDEQFF.

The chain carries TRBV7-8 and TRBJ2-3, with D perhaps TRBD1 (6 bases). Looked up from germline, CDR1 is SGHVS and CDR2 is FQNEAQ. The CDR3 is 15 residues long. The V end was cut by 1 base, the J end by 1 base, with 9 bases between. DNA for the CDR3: TGTGCCAGCAGCTTAGGGACAGTTCGCACAGATACGCAGTATTTT. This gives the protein CASSLGTVRTDTQYF. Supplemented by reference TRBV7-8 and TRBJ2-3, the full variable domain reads GAGVSQSPRYKVAKRGQDVALRCDPISGHVSLFWYQQALGQGPEFLTYFQNEAQLDKSGLPSDRFFAERPEGSVSTLKIQRTQQEDSAVYLCASSLGTVRTDTQYFGPGTRLTVL.

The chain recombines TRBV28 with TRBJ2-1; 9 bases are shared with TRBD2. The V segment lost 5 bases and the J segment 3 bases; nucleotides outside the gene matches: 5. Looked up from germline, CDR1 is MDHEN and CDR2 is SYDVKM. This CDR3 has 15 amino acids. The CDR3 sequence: CASSAGLANYNEQFF. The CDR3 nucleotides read TGTGCCAGCAGTGCCGGACTAGCGAACTACAATGAGCAGTTCTTC. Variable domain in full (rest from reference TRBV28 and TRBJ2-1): DVKVTQSSRYLVKRTGEKVFLECVQDMDHENMFWYRQDPGLGLRLIYFSYDVKMKEKGDIPEGYSVSREKKERFSLILESASTNQTSMYLCASSAGLANYNEQFFGPGTRLTVL.

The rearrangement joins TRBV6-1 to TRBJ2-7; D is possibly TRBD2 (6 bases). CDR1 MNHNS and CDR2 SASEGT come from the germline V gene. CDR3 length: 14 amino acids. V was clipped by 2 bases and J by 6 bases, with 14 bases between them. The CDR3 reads CASSEIPAGGEQYF. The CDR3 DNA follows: TGTGCCAGCAGTGAAATTCCAGCCGGGGGCGAGCAGTACTTC.

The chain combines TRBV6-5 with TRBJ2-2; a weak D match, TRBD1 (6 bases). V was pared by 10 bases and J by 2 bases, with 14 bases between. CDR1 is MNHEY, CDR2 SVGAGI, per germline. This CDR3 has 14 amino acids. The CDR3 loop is CATSRDTNTGELFF. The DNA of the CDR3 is TGTGCCACCTCCCGGGACACTAACACCGGGGAGCTGTTTTTT.

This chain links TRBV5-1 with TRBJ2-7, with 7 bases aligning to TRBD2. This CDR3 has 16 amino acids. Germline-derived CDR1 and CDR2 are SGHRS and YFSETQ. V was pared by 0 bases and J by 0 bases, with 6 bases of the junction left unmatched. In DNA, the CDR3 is TGCGCCAGCAGCTTGGGGTGGCGGGGGTTCTCCTACGAGCAGTACTTC. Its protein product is CASSLGWRGFSYEQYF.

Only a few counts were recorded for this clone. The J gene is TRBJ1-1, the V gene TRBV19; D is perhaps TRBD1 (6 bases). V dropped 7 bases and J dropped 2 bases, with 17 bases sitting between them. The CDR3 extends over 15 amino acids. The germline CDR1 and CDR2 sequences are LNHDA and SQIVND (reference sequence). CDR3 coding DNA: TGTGCCAGTACCCTCAGGACAGCGGGAAACACTGAAGCTTTCTTT. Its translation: CASTLRTAGNTEAFF.

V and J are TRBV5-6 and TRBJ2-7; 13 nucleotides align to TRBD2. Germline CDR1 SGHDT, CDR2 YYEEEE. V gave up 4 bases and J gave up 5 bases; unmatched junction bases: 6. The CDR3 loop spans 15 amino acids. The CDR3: CASSGGTSGKHEQYF. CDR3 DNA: TGTGCCAGCAGCGGGGGGACTAGCGGGAAACACGAGCAGTACTTC.

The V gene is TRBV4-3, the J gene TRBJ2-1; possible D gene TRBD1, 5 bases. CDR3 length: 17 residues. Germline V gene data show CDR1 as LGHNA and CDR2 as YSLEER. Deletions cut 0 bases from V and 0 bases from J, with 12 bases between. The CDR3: CASSQDAAGSSYNEQFF. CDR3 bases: TGCGCCAGCAGCCAAGATGCGGCAGGGTCCTCCTACAATGAGCAGTTCTTC.

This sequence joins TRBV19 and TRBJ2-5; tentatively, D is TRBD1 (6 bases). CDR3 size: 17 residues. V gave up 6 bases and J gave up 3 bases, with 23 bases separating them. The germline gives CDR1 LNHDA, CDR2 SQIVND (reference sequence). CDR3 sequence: CASSGTGQPSTEETQYF. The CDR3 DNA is TGTGCCAGTAGCGGGACCGGACAGCCGAGTACCGAAGAGACCCAGTACTTC.

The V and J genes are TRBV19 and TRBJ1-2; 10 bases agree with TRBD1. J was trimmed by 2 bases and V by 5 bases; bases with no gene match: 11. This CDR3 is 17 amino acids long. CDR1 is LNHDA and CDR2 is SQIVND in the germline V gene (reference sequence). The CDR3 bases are TGTGCCAGTAGTCCCGGGACAGGGGCCGATACAAACTATGGCTACACCTTC. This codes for CASSPGTGADTNYGYTF.